This paragraph covers one T cell receptor (beta chain) sequence. The CDR3 is 16 residues long. Germline CDR1 SGHRS, CDR2 YFSETQ. With V trimmed by 7 bases and J by 2 bases, 12 bases remained unmatched. The data were taken from a study of quantifying T cell responses using KT2 cells. Study as a whole: cDNA was made from DNase-treated RNA using alpha and beta constant primers.

The cDNA 3' end received a ligated oligonucleotide with a UMI. First-round PCR used roughly 4 cycles and beta primers RC1.1 and RC1.2 covering TRBC1 and TRBC2. Each CDR3 protein gets one entry after TCRdb re-called the UMI-ligation and nested PCR reads with MiXCR. This sample yields over 25,000 distinct CDR3 sequences, of which 10% are seen a single time; roughly 9.7% belongs to the top ten. The rearrangement joins TRBV5-1 to TRBJ2-3, with TRBD1 matching 8 bases. This TCR derives from a human donor. Specimen: PBMCs spiked with cells of the T cell clone KT2. The CDR3 loop is CASGPRQGFSTDTQYF. The CDR3 DNA is TGCGCCAGCGGCCCCCGACAGGGGTTCTCCACAGATACGCAGTATTTT.